The 30 T cell receptor beta chains listed next were all sequenced from one sample in a study of T-cell memory formation after mild COVID-19. TCRdb re-analysed the 5' RACE reads in MiXCR, keeping a single row per CDR3 protein. The sample holds about 82,000 distinct CDR3 sequences, about 15% seen once. Sequenced: PBMCs or a T cell subset sorted from them (not recorded which). These receptors all come from a man aged 18 to 30 who had mild COVID-19 (a few samples of this study predate the infection). Cell type and time point are not known.

V gene TRBV29-1 combines with J gene TRBJ1-2; 9 bases are shared with TRBD1. Per the germline V gene, CDR1 is SQVTM and CDR2 is ANQGSEA. With V trimmed by 4 bases and J by 4 bases, 7 bases remained unmatched. This CDR3 has 14 residues. The DNA of the CDR3 is TGCAGCGTTGTGATCCCGACAGGGGGCTATGGCTACACCTTC. It encodes CSVVIPTGGYGYTF.

This chain links TRBV12-3 or TRBV12-4 with TRBJ2-7, with D perhaps matching TRBD1 (6 bases). V dropped 5 bases and J dropped 3 bases, with 11 bases sitting between them. The CDR3 extends over 13 amino acids. CDR3 in amino acids: CASSTRTVYEQYF. The DNA for the CDR3 is TGTGCCAGCAGTACCCGGACAGTCTACGAGCAGTACTTC.

This clonotype occurred a few times. V usage is TRBV15 and J usage is TRBJ1-5, with D uncertain. The ends were cut back, 0 bases at V and 2 bases at J, with 8 bases in the middle. The CDR3 extends over 15 amino acids. CDR1 and CDR2 from the germline V gene are LNHNV and YYDKDF (reference sequence). CDR3 region: CATSREGGGNQPQHF. The DNA of the CDR3 is TGTGCCACCAGCAGAGAGGGCGGCGGCAATCAGCCCCAGCATTTT.

The chain combines TRBV7-9 with TRBJ2-4; 7 nucleotides line up with TRBD1. V dropped 3 bases and J dropped 3; count of bases not matched to a gene: 5. CDR3 size: 15 residues. CDR1 SEHNR and CDR2 FQNEAQ come from the germline V gene (reference sequence). The DNA for the CDR3 is TGTGCCAGCAGCTTGGCACAGGGGTTCAAAAACATTCAGTACTTC. Translation gives CASSLAQGFKNIQYF.

This clonotype was seen a few times. V gene TRBV27 combines with J gene TRBJ2-7; 7 nucleotides match TRBD2. CDR1 MNHEY and CDR2 SMNVEV come from the germline V gene (reference sequence). The CDR3 is made up of 14 amino acids. V shed 5 bases, J shed 6 bases, and the junction held 10 bases outside the gene matches. CDR3 in amino acids: CASSTLTSAGEQYF. The CDR3 DNA reads TGTGCCAGCAGTACTCTCACTAGCGCCGGCGAGCAGTACTTC.

The chain has TRBV6-5 and TRBJ2-3; 8 bases fit TRBD2. Germline V gene lookup returns CDR1 MNHEY and CDR2 SVGAGI. The CDR3 is made up of 17 amino acids. V was clipped by 0 bases and J by 4 bases; unmatched bases: 9. The CDR3 spells CASSYSTAGGPSDTQYF. As DNA, the CDR3 is TGTGCCAGCAGTTACTCGACGGCGGGGGGTCCCTCAGATACGCAGTATTTT.

The sample holds a few counts of this clonotype. This rearrangement joins TRBV7-8 to TRBJ2-4; the match to TRBD1 covers 7 bases. Germline values: CDR1 SGHVS, CDR2 FQNEAQ. This CDR3 has 16 amino acids. With 5 bases clipped from V and 1 base from J, the junction kept 8 bases outside the gene matches. The CDR3 is CASSPRQGVAKNIQYF. In DNA, the CDR3 is TGTGCCAGCAGCCCCCGGCAGGGGGTGGCCAAAAACATTCAGTACTTC.

The chain joins TRBV5-1 to TRBJ2-2, with no clear D. The germline V gene encodes CDR1 SGHRS and CDR2 YFSETQ. The CDR3 is 11 amino acids. The V gene lost 10 bases and the J gene lost 1 base, with 5 bases spanning the gap. The CDR3 DNA reads TGCGCCGACGGGAACACCGGGGAGCTGTTTTTT. As protein: CADGNTGELFF.

The genes are TRBV4-3 and TRBJ2-4; 9 bases align to TRBD2. J lost 6 bases, V lost 0 bases, and 9 bases had no gene match. This CDR3 spans 17 amino acids. Germline-derived CDR1 and CDR2 are LGHNA and YSLEER. CDR3 protein: CASSQDLAGGAANIQYF. In DNA form, the CDR3 reads TGCGCCAGCAGCCAAGATCTGGCGGGGGGGGCAGCAAACATTCAGTACTTC.

V usage is TRBV19 and J usage is TRBJ1-5; D gene uncertain. Trimming shortened V by 7 bases and J by 3 bases, and 16 bases separated the two germline ends. From germline, CDR1 is LNHDA and CDR2 SQIVND (reference sequence). The CDR3 length is 15 residues. The CDR3 protein is CASIEDRRLNQPQHF. The DNA of the CDR3 is TGTGCCAGTATTGAAGACCGTCGCCTCAATCAGCCCCAGCATTTT. The full variable domain, completed using reference TRBV19 and TRBJ1-5, is DGGITQSPKYLFRKEGQNVTLSCEQNLNHDAMYWYRQDPGQGLRLIYYSQIVNDFQKGDIAEGYSVSREKKESFPLTVTSAQKNPTAFYLCASIEDRRLNQPQHFGDGTRLSIL.

The V gene is TRBV29-1, the J gene TRBJ2-2; a possible D gene is TRBD2 (6 bases). V was shortened by 7 bases and J by 4 bases, with 10 bases between the two germline ends. The CDR3 is 12 amino acids. Per germline, CDR1 SQVTM and CDR2 ANQGSEA. As DNA, the CDR3 is TGCAGCGCCCCGGGGGTCACCGGGGAGCTGTTTTTT. Amino acid sequence: CSAPGVTGELFF.

The CDR3 DNA is TGCGCCAGCAGTGAGTCCACGGGGCCCCACGAGCAGTACTTC. As protein: CASSESTGPHEQYF. The gene calls are TRBV10-2 and TRBJ2-7; the D call may be TRBD1 or TRBD2 (5 bases each). Trimming shortened V by 0 bases and J by 5 bases, and 11 bases separated the two germline ends. Germline CDR1 is WSHSY and CDR2 is SAAADI. This CDR3 has 14 residues.

This clonotype has at least ten counts. The rearrangement joins TRBV11-3 to TRBJ2-3; TRBD1 matches at 8 bases. CDR3 size: 16 residues. V lost 4 bases, J lost 4 bases, and 10 bases stayed unmatched. From germline, CDR1 is SGHNT and CDR2 YENEEA. CDR3 bases: TGTGCCAGCAGCTCTGGTCAGGGGGCTATATCAGATACGCAGTATTTT. Translation gives CASSSGQGAISDTQYF.

V usage is TRBV4-1 and J usage is TRBJ1-1; D not certain. Germline loops: CDR1 MGHRA, CDR2 YSYEKL. There are 14 residues in the CDR3. V was shortened by 4 bases and J by 3 bases, with 12 bases between the two germline ends. The CDR3: CASSPIGLDTEAFF. The DNA for the CDR3 is TGCGCCAGCAGCCCCATTGGTCTAGACACTGAAGCTTTCTTT.

This clonotype was counted between two and nine times. This chain links TRBV27 with TRBJ2-2, with TRBD2 as a possible D gene (6 bases). V was pared by 5 bases and J by 7 bases, with 11 bases between. The CDR3 runs 13 residues. Germline V lookup: CDR1 MNHEY, CDR2 SMNVEV (reference sequence). The CDR3 is CASSHGGFGELFF. In nucleotides, the CDR3 is TGTGCCAGCAGTCACGGGGGATTCGGGGAGCTGTTTTTT.

The table lists this clonotype with a few counts. This CDR3 reads CASRGQGVYEQYF. In DNA form, the CDR3 reads TGTGCCAGCAGGGGACAGGGGGTTTACGAGCAGTACTTC. The chain has TRBV6-5 and TRBJ2-7, with 11 nucleotides matching TRBD1. V shed 6 bases, J shed 4 bases, and the junction held 2 bases outside the gene matches. The CDR3 has 13 residues. Germline CDR1 reads MNHEY; CDR2 reads SVGAGI.

This clonotype was seen only a few times. V and J are TRBV7-6 and TRBJ1-1; no reliable D call. CDR3 length equals 16 residues. Germline CDR1 reads SGHVS; CDR2 reads FNYEAQ. Trimming took 2 bases from V and 0 from J, leaving 13 bases between them. The CDR3 loop reads CASSLFGETMNTEAFF. The CDR3 DNA sequence: TGTGCCAGCAGCTTATTCGGGGAAACCATGAACACTGAAGCTTTCTTT. The complete variable domain, with remaining parts taken from reference TRBV7-6 and TRBJ1-1, reads GAGVSQSPRYKVTKRGQDVALRCDPISGHVSLYWYRQALGQGPEFLTYFNYEAQQDKSGLPNDRFSAERPEGSISTLTIQRTEQRDSAMYRCASSLFGETMNTEAFFGQGTRLTVV.

The chain carries TRBV27 and TRBJ2-3, with D possibly matching TRBD2 (6 bases). This CDR3 contains 15 residues. Germline V gene sequence: CDR1 MNHEY, CDR2 SMNVEV (reference sequence). V dropped 6 bases and J dropped 3 bases, with 16 bases sitting between them. As DNA, the CDR3 is TGTGCCAGCAGCCCGCGACTAGAGTCAACAGATACGCAGTATTTT. It translates to CASSPRLESTDTQYF.

In this sample, this clonotype turned up a few times. The rearrangement links TRBV9 to TRBJ2-5, with 7 bases matching TRBD2. This CDR3 region has 14 residues. V was clipped by 0 bases and J by 3 bases; unmatched bases: 2. Germline values: CDR1 SGDLS, CDR2 YYNGEE. Here the CDR3 DNA reads TGTGCCAGCAGCGTAGCGGGGGGTAAAGAGACCCAGTACTTC. Translating gives CASSVAGGKETQYF.

The rearrangement joins TRBV7-8 to TRBJ2-3; 8 bases are shared with TRBD2. V lost 5 bases, J lost 2 bases, and 12 bases stayed unmatched. Germline loops: CDR1 SGHVS, CDR2 FQNEAQ. The CDR3 is 17 amino acids. In nucleotides, the CDR3 is TGTGCCAGCAGCACTAGGCCGGGACTAGGGTACACAGATACGCAGTATTTT. Amino acid sequence: CASSTRPGLGYTDTQYF.

The V call is TRBV7-9, the J call TRBJ1-1; possible D gene TRBD1, 5 bases. The V end was cut by 5 bases, the J end by 5 bases, with 21 bases between. The CDR3 consists of 16 residues. Per germline, CDR1 SEHNR and CDR2 FQNEAQ (reference sequence). The DNA for the CDR3 is TGTGCCAGCAGCCCGGGGGACGACAGCGACTCTACTGAAGCTTTCTTT. This translates into CASSPGDDSDSTEAFF.

This clonotype was detected a few times. The genes are TRBV12-3 or TRBV12-4 and TRBJ1-5, with 9 nucleotides matching TRBD1. The CDR3 loop spans 14 amino acids. V lost 5 bases and J lost 2; bases outside the gene matches: 1. The CDR3 DNA reads TGTGCCAGCAGTAGGACAGGGGGCAATCAGCCCCAGCATTTT. This codes for CASSRTGGNQPQHF.

The J gene is TRBJ2-2, the V gene TRBV4-2; TRBD2 matches 13 bases. V was clipped by 4 bases and J by 6 bases; unmatched bases: 2. Germline V CDR1 and CDR2: LGHNA, YNFKEQ. The CDR3 totals 15 residues. CDR3: CASSPTSGGPGELFF. CDR3 DNA sequence: TGTGCCAGCAGCCCGACTAGCGGGGGGCCCGGGGAGCTGTTTTTT.

The rearrangement links TRBV12-3 or TRBV12-4 to TRBJ1-1; D ambiguous. Deletions cut 1 base from V and 7 bases from J, with 16 bases between. The CDR3 contains 15 residues. The CDR3 reads CASSLGVLGVGEAFF. In DNA, the CDR3 is TGTGCCAGCAGTTTAGGTGTTTTGGGTGTAGGTGAAGCTTTCTTT.

This CDR3 reads CASSLDLADTDTQYF. The DNA of the CDR3 is TGTGCCAGCAGCTTAGATCTAGCGGACACAGATACGCAGTATTTT. J is TRBJ2-3 and V is TRBV7-2; TRBD2 aligns across 7 bases. This CDR3 is 15 amino acids long. From germline, CDR1 is SGHTA and CDR2 FQGNSA. After removal of 1 base from V and 2 bases from J, the junction contained 3 bases not matched to a gene. Supplemented by reference TRBV7-2 and TRBJ2-3, the full variable domain reads GAGVSQSPSNKVTEKGKDVELRCDPISGHTALYWYRQSLGQGLEFLIYFQGNSAPDKSGLPSDRFSAERTGGSVSTLTIQRTQQEDSAVYLCASSLDLADTDTQYFGPGTRLTVL.

This clonotype was seen a handful of times. This chain joins TRBV5-4 and TRBJ2-1; unclear D gene. Germline values: CDR1 SGHNT, CDR2 YYREEE (reference sequence). Trimming removed 4 bases at V and 0 bases at J, with 20 bases between. The CDR3 runs 18 residues. CDR3 in amino acids: CASSPSIPSVSSYNEQFF. DNA for the CDR3: TGTGCCAGCAGCCCGTCCATCCCTTCGGTAAGCTCCTACAATGAGCAGTTCTTC.

This clonotype was found a few times. This chain connects TRBV4-3 to TRBJ2-4; TRBD1 agrees at 8 bases. This CDR3 is 16 amino acids long. V shed 1 base and J 4 bases; nucleotides not matched to a gene: 6. Germline V lookup: CDR1 LGHNA, CDR2 YSLEER. For the CDR3, the DNA is TGCGCCAGCAGCCAAGCAGGGGGCGCCCGGAAAAACATTCAGTACTTC. It encodes CASSQAGGARKNIQYF.

V is TRBV11-2 and J is TRBJ2-3, with 8 bases fitting TRBD2. This CDR3 has 16 residues. V was clipped by 7 bases and J by 2 bases; unmatched bases: 11. Germline CDR1 is SGHAT and CDR2 is FQNNGV. The CDR3 DNA sequence: TGTGCCAGCACTGAGGGGGTAGCGGGGTACACAGATACGCAGTATTTT. Translation: CASTEGVAGYTDTQYF.

A few counts support this clonotype. V is TRBV4-3 and J is TRBJ2-1; D might be TRBD2 (6 bases). There are 15 residues in the CDR3. V lost 0 bases and J lost 8, with 14 bases in between. CDR1 and CDR2 (germline): LGHNA, YSLEER. This chain's CDR3 is CASSQDWRGEDEQFF. DNA for the CDR3: TGCGCCAGCAGCCAAGATTGGAGGGGAGAAGATGAGCAGTTCTTC.

Concerning this clonotype itself: Given the absence of the conserved phenylalanine or tryptophan at the CDR3 end, a read error is likely. It is unclear where the CDR3 begins or ends on the DNA, so no DNA is shown, and the CDR3 is as TCRdb lists it. This sequence joins TRBV7-9 and TRBJ2-1; TRBD2, the D gene given by the table, was not confirmed from the DNA. A total of 10 residues make up the CDR3, ends included. The V gene's germline CDR1 is SEHNR and CDR2 FQNEAQ (reference sequence). CDR3 region: CASSPDYVTY.